These 7 T cell receptor beta chains share one sample of origin, sequenced in a study of blood T cell repertoires in COVID-19. Only in-frame clones appear in the TCRdb table, and some are missing; sequencing was by immunoSEQ multiplex PCR. This table holds some 130,000 clones, under 95% found once. The sample consisted of peripheral blood. These receptor sequences come from a man in his 60s with COVID-19, enrolled during active disease.

The chain uses TRBV20-1 and TRBJ1-1; TRBD1 matches 9 bases. CDR3 length: 13 amino acids. The germline CDR1 and CDR2 sequences are DFQATT and SNEGSKA (reference sequence). V shed 3 bases, J shed 5 bases, and the junction held 4 bases outside the gene matches. The CDR3 loop is CSASRQGGTEAFF. The CDR3 DNA sequence: TGCAGTGCTAGTAGACAGGGGGGAACTGAAGCTTTCTTT.

J is TRBJ1-5 and V is TRBV20-1; D is unresolved. The V end lost 3 bases, the J end lost 3 bases, and 12 bases lay between the germline ends. The CDR3 spans 14 residues. Germline V lookup: CDR1 DFQATT, CDR2 SNEGSKA (reference sequence). The chain's CDR3 is CSASSGSDNQPQHF. The CDR3, as DNA: TGCAGTGCTAGTTCGGGGTCGGACAATCAGCCCCAGCATTTT.

V gene TRBV7-9 combines with J gene TRBJ1-5; TRBD1 matches at 11 bases. V lost 4 bases and J lost 2; bases outside the gene matches: 10. The CDR3 length is 18 residues. Germline lookup yields CDR1 SEHNR and CDR2 FQNEAQ (reference sequence). The CDR3: CASSSTGQGAVGNQPQHF. CDR3 nucleotide sequence: TGTGCCAGCAGCTCTACTGGACAGGGGGCGGTGGGCAATCAGCCCCAGCATTTT.

V usage is TRBV6-2 or TRBV6-3 and J usage is TRBJ1-2; 8 bases align to TRBD1. The ends lost 4 bases at V and 5 bases at J; junction bases unmatched: 12. Germline V gives CDR1 MNHEY, CDR2 SVGEGT. The CDR3 length is 16 residues. The CDR3 DNA follows: TGTGCCAGCAGTTCATTTCCGGGACAGGTGTTTTATGGCTACACCTTC. It yields the protein CASSSFPGQVFYGYTF.

This chain uses TRBV30 with TRBJ2-1, with 12 bases that match TRBD2. Germline CDR1 is GTSNPN and CDR2 is SVGIG (reference sequence). The ends lost 3 bases at V and 2 bases at J; junction bases unmatched: 11. The CDR3 loop spans 18 amino acids. The CDR3 DNA reads as TGTGCCTGGAGATCCGGGACTAGCGGGCAGCTGGCCTACAATGAGCAGTTCTTC. This encodes CAWRSGTSGQLAYNEQFF.

This rearrangement joins TRBV2 to TRBJ1-5; TRBD1 might be the D (5 bases). Trimming took 2 bases from V and 6 from J, leaving 23 bases between them. Per the germline V gene, CDR1 is SNHLY and CDR2 is FYNNEI. The CDR3 loop spans 18 amino acids. CDR3 DNA: TGTGCCAGCAGTGAACGGTTTTGGCATCAGGGTCTGGCTCAGCCCCAGCATTTT. Amino acid sequence: CASSERFWHQGLAQPQHF.

By sample fraction, this clone is medium-sized. The chain carries TRBV9 and TRBJ2-5, with TRBD2 matching over 11 bases. Germline V gives CDR1 SGDLS, CDR2 YYNGEE. With V trimmed by 3 bases and J by 5 bases, 6 bases remained unmatched. The CDR3 runs 15 residues. The CDR3 DNA follows: TGTGCCAGCAGCGCCGGGACTAGCGGCCGGGAGACCCAGTACTTC. It yields the protein CASSAGTSGRETQYF.